The clone carrying this T cell receptor beta chain was detected many times. The sample belongs to a study of T cells after yellow fever vaccination. TCRdb re-analysed the 5' RACE reads in MiXCR, keeping a single row per CDR3 protein. The data show roughly 160,000 distinct CDR3 sequences, approximately 9.9% seen once. The V segment lost 10 bases and the J segment 5 bases; nucleotides outside the gene matches: 14. The CDR3 has 15 amino acids. This receptor was obtained from a man younger than 35 who received the YFV17D yellow fever vaccine. The material sequenced was CD8+ T cells sorted from PBMCs, taken 45 days after the yellow fever booster vaccination. This rearrangement joins TRBV12-3 or TRBV12-4 to TRBJ2-3; TRBD2 agrees at 8 bases. This CDR3 is CANTLPGLEVDTQYF. CDR3 coding DNA: TGTGCCAACACCCTACCGGGACTAGAAGTAGATACGCAGTATTTT.